This is a list of T cell receptor beta chains from one sample in a study of T cell responses to AZD1222 COVID-19 vaccine. Clones were sequenced by immunoSEQ multiplex PCR, and TCRdb holds only the in-frame ones, with some missing. The sample carries approximately 100,000 clones, nearly 90% recorded once. Source: peripheral blood, taken 28 days after the second AZD1222 dose. These receptors were obtained from an adult who received the AZD1222 COVID-19 vaccine. Both conserved end residues are part of each CDR3. Fields, in order: J gene, D gene, V gene, CDR3 DNA, CDR3 protein. The D gene is left open where the match is weak.

j_gene: TRBJ1-5; d_gene: -; v_gene: TRBV27; CDR3nt: TGTGCCAGCAGTCCTACAGGTAATCAGCCCCAGCATTTT; CDR3aa: CASSPTGNQPQHF
j_gene: TRBJ2-1; d_gene: -; v_gene: TRBV5-1; CDR3nt: TGCGCCAGCAGCTTTAGGACTATCTACAATGAGCAGTTCTTC; CDR3aa: CASSFRTIYNEQFF
j_gene: TRBJ2-7; d_gene: TRBD2; v_gene: TRBV4-1; CDR3nt: TGCGCCAGCAGCCAAGATGCTAGCGGGAGCTACGAGCAGTACTTC; CDR3aa: CASSQDASGSYEQYF
j_gene: TRBJ1-2; d_gene: TRBD1; v_gene: TRBV19; CDR3nt: TGTGCCAGTAGTAACCGCAGGGGGACGGAATCTAACTATGGCTACACCTTC; CDR3aa: CASSNRRGTESNYGYTF
j_gene: TRBJ1-1; d_gene: -; v_gene: TRBV28; CDR3nt: TGTGTCCACGGGGACAACGGTGAAGCTTTCTTT; CDR3aa: CVHGDNGEAFF
j_gene: TRBJ2-7; d_gene: -; v_gene: TRBV7-9; CDR3nt: TGTGCCAGCAGCTTGGCGCTACGCGAGCAGTACTTC; CDR3aa: CASSLALREQYF
j_gene: TRBJ2-3; d_gene: TRBD2; v_gene: TRBV13; CDR3nt: TGTGCCAGCAGCTTGGGAGGCGGCCTAGCGGGATGGTCCACTAGCACAGATACGCAGTATTTT; CDR3aa: CASSLGGGLAGWSTSTDTQYF
j_gene: TRBJ2-2; d_gene: -; v_gene: TRBV29-1; CDR3nt: TGCAGCGTCACAGGGTACACCGGGGAGCTGTTTTTT; CDR3aa: CSVTGYTGELFF
j_gene: TRBJ2-1; d_gene: -; v_gene: TRBV5-6; CDR3nt: TGTGCCAGCAGCTTAGTAGGTGACGAAGTATACAATGAGCAGTTCTTC; CDR3aa: CASSLVGDEVYNEQFF
j_gene: TRBJ2-7; d_gene: TRBD2; v_gene: TRBV19; CDR3nt: TGTGCCAGTAGTAAAGGGACTAGCAGGTACGAGCAGTACTTC; CDR3aa: CASSKGTSRYEQYF
j_gene: TRBJ1-6; d_gene: -; v_gene: TRBV7-2; CDR3nt: TGTGCCAGCAGCTTAGCGACTCTTTCACCCCTCCACTTT; CDR3aa: CASSLATLSPLHF
j_gene: TRBJ1-2; d_gene: TRBD1; v_gene: TRBV5-4; CDR3nt: TGTGCCAGCAGCGCCCGCGCTAGACAGGGGGCTGATGGCTACACCTTC; CDR3aa: CASSARARQGADGYTF
j_gene: TRBJ1-1; d_gene: -; v_gene: TRBV19; CDR3nt: TGTGCCACTGCAGATCTAACCCCGAACACTGAAGCTTTCTTT; CDR3aa: CATADLTPNTEAFF
j_gene: TRBJ1-1; d_gene: -; v_gene: TRBV7-8; CDR3nt: TGTGCCAGCAGCTTCTCTGAAGTGCAGGGTCGGACTGAAGCTTTCTTT; CDR3aa: CASSFSEVQGRTEAFF
j_gene: TRBJ2-2; d_gene: TRBD2; v_gene: TRBV28; CDR3nt: TGTGCCAGCAGTTTAATGTCTGGACTAGCGGTCACCGGGGAGCTGTTTTTT; CDR3aa: CASSLMSGLAVTGELFF
j_gene: TRBJ2-7; d_gene: TRBD1; v_gene: TRBV4-1; CDR3nt: TGCGCCAGCAGCCAACCAGGACAGGGGGGCGAGCAGTACTTC; CDR3aa: CASSQPGQGGEQYF
j_gene: TRBJ2-1; d_gene: TRBD2; v_gene: TRBV7-2; CDR3nt: TGTGCCAGCAGCTTCCTTTGGGGTCGCGGGAGGGGGGGCAATGAGCAGTTCTTC; CDR3aa: CASSFLWGRGRGGNEQFF
j_gene: TRBJ1-5; d_gene: TRBD1; v_gene: TRBV19; CDR3nt: TGTGCCAGTAGTCCGGACAGGGAACGCAATCAGCCCCAGCATTTT; CDR3aa: CASSPDRERNQPQHF
j_gene: TRBJ1-3; d_gene: -; v_gene: TRBV30; CDR3nt: TGTGCCTGGGGGGACTTCGCGGCTGGAAACACCATATATTTT; CDR3aa: CAWGDFAAGNTIYF
j_gene: TRBJ1-6; d_gene: -; v_gene: TRBV7-2; CDR3nt: TGTGCCAGCAGCTTAGCCCGTCTAGGGGGGCCCCAGAATTCACCCCTCCACTTT; CDR3aa: CASSLARLGGPQNSPLHF
j_gene: TRBJ1-2; d_gene: TRBD1; v_gene: TRBV19; CDR3nt: TGTGCCAGTAGTGAGAGGACAGGATTCTATGGCTACACCTTC; CDR3aa: CASSERTGFYGYTF
j_gene: TRBJ1-1; d_gene: -; v_gene: TRBV18; CDR3nt: TGTGCCACCTACATTGGAAGGAGCACTGAAGCTTTCTTT; CDR3aa: CATYIGRSTEAFF
j_gene: TRBJ2-2; d_gene: -; v_gene: TRBV6-2/TRBV6-3; CDR3nt: TGTGCCAGCAGTTACCTTCCGGGGAAGAACACCGGGGAGCTGTTTTTT; CDR3aa: CASSYLPGKNTGELFF
j_gene: TRBJ2-1; d_gene: TRBD2; v_gene: TRBV6-4; CDR3nt: TGTGCCAGCGGGACTAGCGACAACAATGAGCAGTTCTTC; CDR3aa: CASGTSDNNEQFF
j_gene: TRBJ2-1; d_gene: TRBD2; v_gene: TRBV7-9; CDR3nt: TGTGCCAGCAGCTTAACGGGAGGCTACAATGAGCAGTTCTTC; CDR3aa: CASSLTGGYNEQFF
j_gene: TRBJ2-7; d_gene: TRBD1; v_gene: TRBV3-1/TRBV3-2; CDR3nt: TGTGCCAGCAGCCCAACCGGCGACAGGGTGGAGGACTTC; CDR3aa: CASSPTGDRVEDF
j_gene: TRBJ1-1; d_gene: -; v_gene: TRBV19; CDR3nt: TGTGCCAGTAGTATTCGGGGGAACACTGAAGCTTTCTTT; CDR3aa: CASSIRGNTEAFF
j_gene: TRBJ1-1; d_gene: -; v_gene: TRBV5-6; CDR3nt: TGTGCCAGCAGCTTGGTCCCGGGGTTGAACACTGAAGCTTTCTTT; CDR3aa: CASSLVPGLNTEAFF